One and the same sample provided the 9 T cell receptor beta chains below, sequenced in a study of T cell repertoires in cytomegalovirus infection. In TCRdb, the reads were re-called with MiXCR into one record per CDR3 protein. In the table there are 600,000 to 800,000 distinct CDR3 sequences, approximately 24% of which are singletons. The sample was CD8+ T cells from PBMCs. The receptors come from a human donor in good health (CMV status not recorded). Some clones in this sample may be carry-over from other donors' samples.

This chain uses TRBV20-1 with TRBJ2-2; the D gene is possibly TRBD1 (6 bases). Trimming shortened V by 0 bases and J by 4 bases, and 15 bases separated the two germline ends. The CDR3 spans 16 residues. Germline CDR1 DFQATT, CDR2 SNEGSKA (reference sequence). CDR3 loop: CSARDRRGQSTGELFF. For the CDR3, the DNA is TGCAGTGCTAGAGATCGCAGGGGTCAGAGCACCGGGGAGCTGTTTTTT.

The CDR3 DNA sequence: TGCAGTGCTAGAGATTGGTCGGGACGGGGATACGAGCAGTACTTC. Translated: CSARDWSGRGYEQYF. This chain uses TRBV20-1 with TRBJ2-7; the D call may be TRBD1 or TRBD2 (5 bases each). Trimming took 0 bases from V and 4 from J, leaving 16 bases between them. Looked up from germline, CDR1 is DFQATT and CDR2 is SNEGSKA (reference sequence). The CDR3 contains 15 residues.

This sequence joins TRBV13 and TRBJ2-3; 11 bases are shared with TRBD2. Per the germline V gene, CDR1 is PRHDT and CDR2 is FYEKMQ (reference sequence). This CDR3 contains 19 residues. The V and J ends lost 1 base and 4 bases, in that order; junction bases with no gene match: 13. The CDR3 DNA follows: TGTGCCAGCAGCTTAGAGCGTAGCGGGGGGGTCCCATCCTCAGATACGCAGTATTTT. Translation gives CASSLERSGGVPSSDTQYF.

The V call is TRBV7-6, the J call TRBJ2-5; 9 bases fit TRBD2. CDR1 is SGHVS, CDR2 FNYEAQ, per germline. The junction had 4 bases not matched to a gene; V was cut back by 2 bases and J by 0 bases. This CDR3 has 16 amino acids. The CDR3 DNA reads as TGTGCCAGCAGCTTACTTCAGCGGGGGGACCAAGAGACCCAGTACTTC. Amino acids: CASSLLQRGDQETQYF.

This clonotype was seen at least ten times. This sequence joins TRBV12-3 or TRBV12-4 and TRBJ1-6; 7 positions match TRBD1. V shed 3 bases, J shed 9 bases, and the junction held 14 bases outside the gene matches. This CDR3 region has 17 residues. Here the CDR3 reads CASSFPGIQGGGSPLHF. CDR3 nucleotides: TGTGCCAGCAGTTTTCCCGGGATCCAGGGGGGCGGTTCACCCCTCCACTTT.

The chain combines TRBV4-3 with TRBJ2-5, with 9 bases matching TRBD1. In germline, CDR1 is LGHNA, CDR2 YSLEER. This CDR3 has 15 residues. V gave up 1 base and J gave up 4 bases; unmatched junction bases: 4. CDR3 protein: CASSQGDRARETQYF. The CDR3 nucleotides are TGCGCCAGCAGCCAAGGGGACAGGGCAAGAGAGACCCAGTACTTC.

CDR3 nucleotides: TGTGCCAGCAGCCCTGTTACTAGCGATAGCACAGATACGCAGTATTTT. Amino acids: CASSPVTSDSTDTQYF. The chain has TRBV28 and TRBJ2-3; 7 bases match TRBD2. This CDR3 contains 16 residues. Germline trimming cut 6 bases from V and 0 bases from J; bases unmatched to any gene: 9. Germline V gene sequence: CDR1 MDHEN, CDR2 SYDVKM.

This clonotype was observed a handful of times. This chain connects TRBV27 to TRBJ2-1; the match to TRBD1 covers 9 bases. CDR3 size: 14 residues. V gave up 5 bases and J gave up 4 bases; unmatched junction bases: 3. Germline V lookup: CDR1 MNHEY, CDR2 SMNVEV (reference sequence). CDR3 sequence reads: CASSHGTGYNEQFF. As DNA, the CDR3 is TGTGCCAGCAGTCATGGGACAGGGTACAATGAGCAGTTCTTC.

This clonotype was found many times. The chain couples TRBV7-9 to TRBJ2-3; 8 bases agree with TRBD2. Germline V CDR1 and CDR2: SEHNR, FQNEAQ (reference sequence). V lost 4 bases to trimming and J lost 4 bases; unmatched junction nucleotides: 4. This CDR3 is 14 amino acids long. Here the CDR3 reads CASSSRGAPDTQYF. In DNA form, the CDR3 reads TGTGCCAGCAGCTCGCGGGGGGCGCCAGATACGCAGTATTTT.